The rows below give T cell receptor beta chains drawn from one sample of a study of brain metastases from non-small cell lung cancer. Sequencing used immunoSEQ multiplex PCR; TCRdb keeps in-frame clones, though not all of them. In the table there are around 4,000 clones, 85% to 90% of which are singletons. What was sequenced was primary lung tumor tissue. These TCRs come from a donor aged 40 or older with non-small cell lung cancer. CDR3s include the opening cysteine and the closing phenylalanine or tryptophan. Each record gives: D gene, clone size, V gene, J gene, CDR3 DNA, CDR3 protein. D genes are given only for firm matches. Clone size is stated in some rows and not others, as once, few, many or a class when expanded.

d_gene: TRBD2; abundance: NA; v_gene: TRBV7-8; j_gene: TRBJ2-1; CDR3nt: TGTGCCAGCAGCTCCGCCGGGACTAGCGGTTACAATGAGCAGTTCTTC; CDR3aa: CASSSAGTSGYNEQFF
d_gene: NA; abundance: NA; v_gene: TRBV21-1; j_gene: TRBJ1-6; CDR3nt: TGTACCAGCAGCAAAGAGGGGGGAGATAATTCACCCCTCCACTTT; CDR3aa: CTSSKEGGDNSPLHF
d_gene: NA; abundance: NA; v_gene: TRBV30; j_gene: TRBJ2-6; CDR3nt: TGTGCCTGGAGTCGCACGGGGCCGTCCTCTGGGGCCAACGTCCTGATTTTC; CDR3aa: CAWSRTGPSSGANVLIF
d_gene: NA; abundance: once; v_gene: TRBV6-5; j_gene: TRBJ1-1; CDR3nt: TGTGCCAGCAGTTTAAGGACGGCTTCGGAAGCTTTCTTT; CDR3aa: CASSLRTASEAFF
d_gene: NA; abundance: NA; v_gene: TRBV2; j_gene: TRBJ1-1; CDR3nt: TGTGCCAGCAGTGAAACCAGAGGGGCTGGAGGCACTGAAGCTTTCTTT; CDR3aa: CASSETRGAGGTEAFF
d_gene: TRBD2; abundance: NA; v_gene: TRBV14; j_gene: TRBJ2-3; CDR3nt: TGTGCCAGCAGCCAAGTATTAGCGGGAGGGCCAGATACGCAGTATTTT; CDR3aa: CASSQVLAGGPDTQYF
d_gene: NA; abundance: NA; v_gene: TRBV6-2/TRBV6-3; j_gene: TRBJ2-7; CDR3nt: TGTGCCAGCAGTTACACACAAACAGGTTCCTACGAGCAGTACTTC; CDR3aa: CASSYTQTGSYEQYF
d_gene: NA; abundance: few; v_gene: TRBV21-1; j_gene: TRBJ2-7; CDR3nt: TGTGCCAGCCTGGCGGGACGTCCCTACGAGCAGTACTTC; CDR3aa: CASLAGRPYEQYF
d_gene: NA; abundance: NA; v_gene: TRBV6-5; j_gene: TRBJ1-5; CDR3nt: TGTGCCAGCAGTCAGAATCAGCCCCAGCATTTT; CDR3aa: CASSQNQPQHF
d_gene: NA; abundance: NA; v_gene: TRBV29-1; j_gene: TRBJ2-7; CDR3nt: TGCAGCGGCGGTGACTACGAGCAGTACTTC; CDR3aa: CSGGDYEQYF
d_gene: NA; abundance: NA; v_gene: TRBV6-2/TRBV6-3; j_gene: TRBJ2-7; CDR3nt: TGTGCCAGCAGTTATCTCGACGGCTCCTACGAGCAGTACTTC; CDR3aa: CASSYLDGSYEQYF
d_gene: TRBD2; abundance: NA; v_gene: TRBV7-6; j_gene: TRBJ2-1; CDR3nt: TGTGCCAGCAGCGCCTCCGGGACTACCTTATACAATGAGCAGTTCTTC; CDR3aa: CASSASGTTLYNEQFF
d_gene: TRBD2; abundance: NA; v_gene: TRBV28; j_gene: TRBJ2-1; CDR3nt: TGTGCCAGCAGGGGACTAGCGGTTTACAATGAGCAGTTCTTC; CDR3aa: CASRGLAVYNEQFF
d_gene: NA; abundance: NA; v_gene: TRBV5-6; j_gene: TRBJ2-5; CDR3nt: TGTGCCAGCAGCTTGGCCGGAGGGGAGGTAGGAGAGACCCAGTACTTC; CDR3aa: CASSLAGGEVGETQYF
d_gene: NA; abundance: NA; v_gene: TRBV19; j_gene: TRBJ1-2; CDR3nt: TGTGCCAGTAGTATAGATGGAAGGGCCGGAGGTTATGGCTACACCTTC; CDR3aa: CASSIDGRAGGYGYTF
d_gene: NA; abundance: NA; v_gene: TRBV19; j_gene: TRBJ2-1; CDR3nt: TGTGCCAGCAGTAATTTAGGGCGAGCCTACAATGAGCAGTTCTTC; CDR3aa: CASSNLGRAYNEQFF
d_gene: NA; abundance: NA; v_gene: TRBV3-1/TRBV3-2; j_gene: TRBJ2-1; CDR3nt: TGTGCCAGCAGCCAAGATAGGGAGCAGTTCTTC; CDR3aa: CASSQDREQFF
d_gene: NA; abundance: NA; v_gene: TRBV14; j_gene: TRBJ1-2; CDR3nt: TGTGCCAGCAGCCAAGTGGGAAAGTGGGGCTACACCTTC; CDR3aa: CASSQVGKWGYTF
d_gene: NA; abundance: NA; v_gene: TRBV5-1; j_gene: TRBJ2-5; CDR3nt: TGCGCCAGCAGCTTGGATTTATCCCAGACCCAGTACTTC; CDR3aa: CASSLDLSQTQYF
d_gene: NA; abundance: NA; v_gene: TRBV25-1; j_gene: TRBJ1-2; CDR3nt: TGTGCCAGCTCCCAATCTAACTATGGCTACACCTTC; CDR3aa: CASSQSNYGYTF
d_gene: TRBD2; abundance: NA; v_gene: TRBV12-5; j_gene: TRBJ2-1; CDR3nt: TGTGCTAGTGGCGAGCGGGACTCCTACAATGAGCAGTTCTTC; CDR3aa: CASGERDSYNEQFF
d_gene: TRBD2; abundance: NA; v_gene: TRBV5-4; j_gene: TRBJ2-5; CDR3nt: TGTGCCAGCAGCTTGCGAGCGGGAGGAGGAGAGACCCAGTACTTC; CDR3aa: CASSLRAGGGETQYF
d_gene: NA; abundance: NA; v_gene: TRBV25-1; j_gene: TRBJ1-1; CDR3nt: TGTGCCAGCATGCCCCAGGGGAACACTGAAGCTTTCTTT; CDR3aa: CASMPQGNTEAFF
d_gene: TRBD1; abundance: NA; v_gene: TRBV6-6; j_gene: TRBJ1-4; CDR3nt: TGTGCCAGCAGCACAGGGACAGTAGGAGAAAAACTGTTTTTT; CDR3aa: CASSTGTVGEKLFF
d_gene: NA; abundance: NA; v_gene: TRBV24-1; j_gene: TRBJ2-7; CDR3nt: TGTGCCACCAGTGATAAGGGAGAATACGAGCAGTACTTC; CDR3aa: CATSDKGEYEQYF
d_gene: NA; abundance: NA; v_gene: TRBV6-1; j_gene: TRBJ2-1; CDR3nt: TGTGCCAGCAGTGAACGTATGGGGGTGGGCGAGCAGTTCTTC; CDR3aa: CASSERMGVGEQFF
d_gene: NA; abundance: NA; v_gene: TRBV6-5; j_gene: TRBJ1-1; CDR3nt: TGTGCCAGCACGGTGCAGACCATGAACACTGAAGCTTTCTTT; CDR3aa: CASTVQTMNTEAFF
d_gene: NA; abundance: NA; v_gene: TRBV5-1; j_gene: TRBJ2-6; CDR3nt: TGCGCCAGCAGCTTTGGAGGGACTGGGGCCAACGTCCTGACTTTC; CDR3aa: CASSFGGTGANVLTF
d_gene: NA; abundance: NA; v_gene: TRBV20-1; j_gene: TRBJ1-4; CDR3nt: TGCAGTGCTAGTGCCGGGGGCTGGGAAAAACTGTTTTTT; CDR3aa: CSASAGGWEKLFF
d_gene: TRBD1; abundance: once; v_gene: TRBV19; j_gene: TRBJ2-3; CDR3nt: TGTGCCAGTAGTATCTGGACAGGGGGTAGGGGCACAGATACGCAGTATTTT; CDR3aa: CASSIWTGGRGTDTQYF
d_gene: TRBD1; abundance: NA; v_gene: TRBV29-1; j_gene: TRBJ1-1; CDR3nt: TGCAGCGCCTACAGGGGAGGGGACACTGAAGCTTTCTTT; CDR3aa: CSAYRGGDTEAFF
d_gene: TRBD1; abundance: NA; v_gene: TRBV4-1; j_gene: TRBJ1-2; CDR3nt: TGCGCCAGCAGCCCAGGACAGGGTGGCTATGGCTACACCTTC; CDR3aa: CASSPGQGGYGYTF
d_gene: NA; abundance: NA; v_gene: TRBV19; j_gene: TRBJ2-2; CDR3nt: TGTGCCAGTAGTATAGGAAGGCCGAACACCGGGGAGCTGTTTTTT; CDR3aa: CASSIGRPNTGELFF
d_gene: NA; abundance: NA; v_gene: TRBV7-2; j_gene: TRBJ1-1; CDR3nt: TGTGCCAGCAGTCCCGGGAAGGTTACCCCGGGCGCTGAAGCTTTCTTT; CDR3aa: CASSPGKVTPGAEAFF
d_gene: TRBD2; abundance: NA; v_gene: TRBV19; j_gene: TRBJ2-4; CDR3nt: TGTGCCAGTAGTATATTTGCTAGCGGGAAGAAAAACATTCAATACTTC; CDR3aa: CASSIFASGKKNIQYF
d_gene: NA; abundance: NA; v_gene: TRBV18; j_gene: TRBJ1-3; CDR3nt: TGTGCCAGCTCATCGACAGGTCCGTACTCTGGAAACACCATATATTTT; CDR3aa: CASSSTGPYSGNTIYF
d_gene: TRBD1; abundance: NA; v_gene: TRBV28; j_gene: TRBJ2-7; CDR3nt: TGTGCCAGCAGTCTTGGGACAGGTCCCTACGAGCAGTACTTC; CDR3aa: CASSLGTGPYEQYF
d_gene: NA; abundance: NA; v_gene: TRBV6-1; j_gene: TRBJ1-3; CDR3nt: TGTGCCAGCAGTGAAGCTTCCCTAGGGTGGGTTGGAAACACCATATATTTT; CDR3aa: CASSEASLGWVGNTIYF
d_gene: TRBD2; abundance: NA; v_gene: TRBV2; j_gene: TRBJ2-1; CDR3nt: TGTGCCAGCAGTTTACCGGGGGGGCCCCTTGAGCAGTTCTTC; CDR3aa: CASSLPGGPLEQFF
d_gene: TRBD1; abundance: NA; v_gene: TRBV28; j_gene: TRBJ2-7; CDR3nt: TGTGCCAGCAGTTATCCGAGGGGGCTCTACGAGCAGTACTTC; CDR3aa: CASSYPRGLYEQYF
d_gene: NA; abundance: NA; v_gene: TRBV14; j_gene: TRBJ1-6; CDR3nt: TGTGCCAGCAGCCAAGGCAGGGGATCACGTTCACCCCTCCACTTT; CDR3aa: CASSQGRGSRSPLHF
d_gene: NA; abundance: NA; v_gene: TRBV11-2; j_gene: TRBJ1-6; CDR3nt: TGTGCCAGCAGCTTGTTAGAGACGAATTCACCCCTCCACTTT; CDR3aa: CASSLLETNSPLHF
d_gene: NA; abundance: NA; v_gene: TRBV24-1; j_gene: TRBJ2-7; CDR3nt: TGTGCCACCAGTGATTCGGGAAGGTCAGAGCAGTACTTC; CDR3aa: CATSDSGRSEQYF
d_gene: TRBD1; abundance: NA; v_gene: TRBV10-2; j_gene: TRBJ1-1; CDR3nt: TGCGCCACCTGGACAGGGGGGGACACTGAAGCTTTTTTT; CDR3aa: CATWTGGDTEAFF
d_gene: NA; abundance: NA; v_gene: TRBV28; j_gene: TRBJ2-2; CDR3nt: TGTGCCAGCAGGACGGAGGACTTCGCGAACACCGGGGAGCTGTTTTTT; CDR3aa: CASRTEDFANTGELFF
d_gene: NA; abundance: NA; v_gene: TRBV28; j_gene: TRBJ1-1; CDR3nt: TGTGCCAGCAGTTTAAAGTTCGGTGAAGCTTTCTTT; CDR3aa: CASSLKFGEAFF
d_gene: NA; abundance: NA; v_gene: TRBV7-7; j_gene: TRBJ2-2; CDR3nt: TGTGCTAGCAGCTTAGGAGGGGTTTCTACCGGGGAGCTGTTTTTT; CDR3aa: CASSLGGVSTGELFF